Listed here is a single TCR beta chain. Its target is unknown. Germline lookup yields CDR1 LGHNT and CDR2 FRNRAP. This CDR3 has 15 amino acids. Trimming stripped 7 bases from V and 1 base from J, with 15 bases between. This entry comes from a study of cytomegalovirus exposure and HLA in healthy donors. Study findings and constraints: Immune exposure information comprised only CMV serostatus. What a later analysis reportedly showed was that an Asian-associated ancestry cluster had fewer N-insertions than the 666-donor mean.

PCR primers comprised 60 Vbeta and 13 Jbeta primers. How the authors handled the data: The count from a later analysis was some 76 million unique TCR beta chains, about 10 million of them shared. Sequenced by immunoSEQ multiplex PCR; TCRdb stores in-frame clones only, minus some. The V and J calls and the clone size are those of that table, but D and trimming were determined from the DNA. There are 95,000 or so clones in the sample; around 86% occur only once, and less than 5% lies in the top ten. The chain couples TRBV12-5 to TRBJ2-3, with D uncertain. Material: PBMCs. This sequence originates from a woman in her seventies in good health and CMV-seropositive. CDR3 nucleotides: TGTGCTAGTGCCCCCGAAGGCGGTCGCACAGATACGCAGTATTTT. Translated, it gives CASAPEGGRTDTQYF.